The rows below give T cell receptor beta chains drawn from one sample of a study of cytomegalovirus exposure and HLA in healthy donors. Only in-frame clones appear in the TCRdb table, and some are missing; sequencing was by immunoSEQ multiplex PCR. The data contain some 170,000 clones, 80% to 85% of them singletons. The sequenced sample was PBMCs. These receptors were obtained from a woman in her 30s in good health and CMV-seronegative. The CDR3 runs from the conserved cysteine through the conserved F or W. The order of the fields is CDR3 protein, CDR3 DNA, J gene, D gene, clone size, V gene. D genes are given only for firm matches. Some rows mark clone size as missing; the rest say once, few, many or name a class of expanded clone.

CASSPPDTVQETQYF | TGTGCCAGCAGCCCCCCCGACACGGTCCAAGAGACCCAGTACTTC | TRBJ2-5 | - | - | TRBV7-9
CASSIAGGTDTQYF | TGTGCCAGTAGTATAGCGGGGGGCACAGATACGCAGTATTTT | TRBJ2-3 | - | few | TRBV19
CASSLDWTGHNYGYTF | TGCGCCAGCAGCTTAGATTGGACAGGCCACAACTATGGCTACACCTTC | TRBJ1-2 | TRBD1 | - | TRBV5-1
CASGDRSYGYTF | TGCGCCAGTGGTGACAGGAGCTATGGCTACACCTTC | TRBJ1-2 | - | few | TRBV10-1
CASSSSGTSGGAVQETQYF | TGTGCCAGCAGCTCCTCCGGGACTAGCGGGGGGGCAGTCCAAGAGACCCAGTACTTC | TRBJ2-5 | TRBD2 | - | TRBV7-9
CASSQWDRGPSPLHF | TGCGCTAGCAGTCAATGGGACAGGGGGCCTTCACCCCTCCACTTT | TRBJ1-6 | TRBD1 | - | TRBV23-1
CATSRGGLAGVGDTQYF | TGTGCCACCAGCAGAGGGGGACTAGCGGGAGTTGGAGATACGCAGTATTTT | TRBJ2-3 | TRBD2 | - | TRBV15
CASSFPPGELFF | TGTGCCAGCAGCTTTCCTCCCGGGGAGCTGTTTTTT | TRBJ2-2 | - | - | TRBV7-2
CASSGQGNSDTQYF | TGCGCCAGCAGTGGGCAGGGAAATTCAGATACGCAGTATTTT | TRBJ2-3 | - | - | TRBV10-1
CASRNMEGQPYEQYF | TGTGCCAGCAGAAACATGGAGGGACAGCCCTACGAGCAGTACTTC | TRBJ2-7 | - | - | TRBV6-5
CASSFASGSPADTQYF | TGTGCCAGCAGTTTCGCTAGCGGGAGCCCCGCAGATACGCAGTATTTT | TRBJ2-3 | TRBD2 | - | TRBV27
CASSTGTGGSYEQYF | TGTGCCAGCAGCACCGGGACAGGGGGCTCCTACGAGCAGTACTTC | TRBJ2-7 | TRBD1 | once | TRBV11-2
CASSRTSGGHYNEQFF | TGTGCCAGTAGCAGGACTAGCGGGGGGCATTACAATGAGCAGTTCTTC | TRBJ2-1 | TRBD2 | - | TRBV19
CASSQGGAGGMSTGELFF | TGCGCCAGCAGCCAAGGTGGGGCGGGAGGAATGAGCACCGGGGAGCTGTTTTTT | TRBJ2-2 | TRBD2 | - | TRBV4-1
CASSLSAVLNQPQHF | TGTGCCAGCAGTTTATCGGCAGTTTTAAATCAGCCCCAGCATTTT | TRBJ1-5 | - | - | TRBV27
CASSNRTGPPSTEAFF | TGTGCCAGCTCAAATCGGACAGGACCCCCTAGCACTGAAGCTTTCTTT | TRBJ1-1 | TRBD1 | - | TRBV18
CASSLGVQTYNEQFF | TGTGCCAGCAGTTTGGGAGTCCAGACCTACAATGAGCAGTTCTTC | TRBJ2-1 | - | - | TRBV28
CASSTGGSSGANVLTF | TGCGCCAGCTCGACAGGGGGCAGCTCTGGGGCCAACGTCCTGACTTTC | TRBJ2-6 | TRBD1 | once | TRBV5-1